The clone carrying this T cell receptor beta chain was recorded many times. This record comes from a study of T cells in Graves' hyperthyroidism and ophthalmopathy. This CDR3 region has 14 residues. CDR1 and CDR2 from the germline V gene are SGHDN and FVKESK. The V gene lost 0 bases and the J gene lost 8 bases, with 13 bases spanning the gap. It was RNA transcripts that yielded the amplified TCR beta CDR3 regions. The study used the HTBI primer set for a first-round RT-PCR of the TCR CDR3. Using its own MiXCR run on the multiplex PCR reads, TCRdb lists one record per CDR3 protein. The sample shows about 640,000 distinct CDR3 sequences, more than 12% of them seen only once.

The specimen sequenced was blood. This chain links TRBV14 with TRBJ1-1; tentative D call: TRBD1 (6 bases). This clonotype was obtained from a woman in her 50s with Graves' ophthalmopathy. CDR3 amino acids: CASSQDLLGTEAFF. CDR3 nucleotides: TGTGCCAGCAGCCAAGATTTGCTTGGGACAGAAGCTTTCTTT.